The 24 T cell receptor beta chains listed next were all sequenced from one sample in a study of blood T cell repertoires in COVID-19. This table comes from immunoSEQ multiplex PCR, and its TCRdb copy is limited to in-frame clones, with some not included. Of 120,000 to 150,000 clones listed, about 83% are singletons. The sample consisted of peripheral blood. The receptors stem from a woman aged 45-60 years with active or convalescent COVID-19.

J is TRBJ1-1 and V is TRBV2, with D possibly being TRBD1 (5 bases). V was cut by 1 base and J by 6 bases, with 15 bases left in between. The CDR3 consists of 15 residues. Germline lookup yields CDR1 SNHLY and CDR2 FYNNEI. For the CDR3, the DNA is TGTGCCAGCAGTGAAGTGGGGGGGATTTCGGCTGAAGCTTTCTTT. Translated: CASSEVGGISAEAFF.

The chain carries TRBV28 and TRBJ1-1; 7 nucleotides align to TRBD1. After removal of 11 bases from V and 5 bases from J, the junction contained 11 bases not matched to a gene. Germline V gives CDR1 MDHEN, CDR2 SYDVKM. This CDR3 has 13 amino acids. CDR3 bases: TGTGCCGCAGCCGCACAGGGGAGGACTGAAGCTTTCTTT. Protein: CAAAAQGRTEAFF. The variable domain in full, completed from reference TRBV28 and TRBJ1-1, reads DVKVTQSSRYLVKRTGEKVFLECVQDMDHENMFWYRQDPGLGLRLIYFSYDVKMKEKGDIPEGYSVSREKKERFSLILESASTNQTSMYLCAAAAQGRTEAFFGQGTRLTVV.

The chain joins TRBV2 to TRBJ1-2; D is uncertain. Deletions cut 4 bases from V and 6 bases from J, with 18 bases between. CDR1 and CDR2 from the germline V gene are SNHLY and FYNNEI. This CDR3 has 15 residues. This CDR3 is CASSGLSSSRHGYTF. CDR3 in DNA: TGTGCCAGCAGTGGCCTCTCGAGTTCGCGTCATGGCTACACCTTC.

J is TRBJ1-2 and V is TRBV27, with TRBD1 as a possible D gene (6 bases). V dropped 6 bases and J dropped 7 bases, with 15 bases sitting between them. CDR1 and CDR2 (germline): MNHEY, SMNVEV (reference sequence). CDR3 length: 13 residues. CDR3: CASSPQGIGGYTF. The CDR3 DNA sequence: TGTGCCAGCAGCCCCCAGGGGATAGGTGGCTACACCTTC.

This sequence joins TRBV10-3 and TRBJ1-4, with 7 bases matching TRBD1. The CDR3 contains 16 residues. The germline V gene has CDR1 ENHRY and CDR2 SYGVKD. The ends lost 3 bases at V and 4 bases at J; junction bases unmatched: 8. CDR3 nucleotides: TGTGCCATCAGTGATGCCGCCGGGACAGTTAATGAAAAACTGTTTTTT. The encoded protein is CAISDAAGTVNEKLFF.

The CDR3 loop reads CASSSTGTGVDGTEAFF. CDR3 DNA: TGTGCCAGCAGCTCGACCGGGACAGGGGTAGATGGCACTGAAGCTTTCTTT. This rearrangement joins TRBV7-9 to TRBJ1-1; 10 bases are a match to TRBD1. CDR1 and CDR2 (germline): SEHNR, FQNEAQ (reference sequence). The length of the CDR3 is 17 residues. V was clipped by 4 bases and J by 4 bases; unmatched bases: 12.

The V and J genes are TRBV7-2 and TRBJ2-1; possibly TRBD2 for D (6 bases). The germline V and J ends were trimmed by 2 bases and 4 bases, with 15 bases remaining between them. The CDR3 is made up of 16 amino acids. Germline assignment: CDR1 SGHTA and CDR2 FQGNSA. The CDR3 protein is CASSLSPGGGYNEQFF. CDR3 nucleotides: TGTGCCAGCAGCTTATCCCCCGGGGGTGGTTACAATGAGCAGTTCTTC. The whole variable domain, remainder taken from reference TRBV7-2 and TRBJ2-1, is GAGVSQSPSNKVTEKGKDVELRCDPISGHTALYWYRQSLGQGLEFLIYFQGNSAPDKSGLPSDRFSAERTGGSVSTLTIQRTQQEDSAVYLCASSLSPGGGYNEQFFGPGTRLTVL.

The rearrangement links TRBV25-1 to TRBJ1-5; D gene ambiguous. V was shortened by 3 bases and J by 0 bases, with 9 bases between the two germline ends. This CDR3 has 15 residues. Per the germline V gene, CDR1 is MGHDK and CDR2 is SYGVNS. The CDR3 protein is CASSEGRYSNQPQHF. The CDR3 DNA sequence: TGTGCCAGCAGTGAGGGCAGATATAGCAATCAGCCCCAGCATTTT.

The V and J genes are TRBV30 and TRBJ1-1, with D perhaps matching TRBD1 (5 bases). The V end lost 5 bases, the J end lost 5 bases, and 18 bases lay between the germline ends. There are 14 residues in the CDR3. Looked up from germline, CDR1 is GTSNPN and CDR2 is SVGIG (reference sequence). DNA for the CDR3: TGTGCCTGGGACCCGGTGGCCAAGGGGACTGAAGCTTTCTTT. Translation gives CAWDPVAKGTEAFF.

The CDR3 sequence: CATKGTGLNTEAFF. DNA for the CDR3: TGTGCCACCAAGGGGACAGGGTTGAACACTGAAGCTTTCTTT. J is TRBJ1-1 and V is TRBV10-3; 9 bases are a match to TRBD1. The V segment lost 10 bases and the J segment 0 bases; nucleotides outside the gene matches: 6. CDR3 length equals 14 residues. Per germline, CDR1 ENHRY and CDR2 SYGVKD.

The rearrangement uses TRBV6-5 and TRBJ1-4, with TRBD1 matching 10 bases. Looked up from germline, CDR1 is MNHEY and CDR2 is SVGAGI. V dropped 5 bases and J dropped 8; count of bases not matched to a gene: 8. The CDR3 spans 15 residues. CDR3 in amino acids: CASSRRDRGGEKLFF. CDR3 DNA: TGTGCCAGCAGTAGGAGGGACAGGGGAGGGGAAAAACTGTTTTTT.

This chain joins TRBV7-9 and TRBJ1-1, with D maybe TRBD1 (6 bases). V lost 1 base, J lost 4 bases, and 10 bases lay in between. CDR1 is SEHNR and CDR2 is FQNEAQ in the germline V gene (reference sequence). The length of the CDR3 is 14 residues. The CDR3 DNA reads TGTGCCAGCAGCTTAGGGGGGGGCACCACTGAAGCTTTCTTT. This translates into CASSLGGGTTEAFF.

V and J are TRBV19 and TRBJ2-7; TRBD2 matches 10 bases. The germline V gene has CDR1 LNHDA and CDR2 SQIVND (reference sequence). Unmatched junction bases numbered 4, after V lost 4 bases and J lost 4 bases. CDR3 length equals 14 residues. CDR3 nucleotide sequence: TGTGCCAGTAGTAGAGGACTAGCGGAATACGAGCAGTACTTC. This translates into CASSRGLAEYEQYF.

The genes are TRBV5-1 and TRBJ1-4; a possible D gene is TRBD1 (5 bases). This CDR3 has 14 amino acids. Trimming left V 4 bases short and J 5 bases short, with 12 bases between. CDR1 and CDR2 from the germline V gene are SGHRS and YFSETQ. The DNA for the CDR3 is TGCGCCAGCAGCCTTCAGGGTGACAATGAAAAACTGTTTTTT. It yields the protein CASSLQGDNEKLFF.

This rearrangement joins TRBV5-8 to TRBJ1-5, with a tentative D call TRBD1 (5 bases). V was pared by 4 bases and J by 5 bases, with 19 bases between. The germline gives CDR1 SGHTS, CDR2 YDEGEE. CDR3 length: 16 residues. CDR3 residues: CASSRSRGNRYQPQHF. CDR3 nucleotides: TGTGCCAGCAGCAGGTCCCGGGGGAATCGATATCAGCCCCAGCATTTT. Filled out from reference TRBV5-8 and TRBJ1-5, the complete variable domain reads EAGVTQSPTHLIKTRGQQATLRCSPISGHTSVYWYQQALGLGLQFLLWYDEGEERNRGNFPPRFSGRQFPNYSSELNVNALELEDSALYLCASSRSRGNRYQPQHFGDGTRLSIL.

The chain links TRBV7-3 to TRBJ2-1, with 12 positions matching TRBD1. Germline lookup yields CDR1 SGHTA and CDR2 FQGTGA. Germline trimming cut 5 bases from V and 7 bases from J; bases unmatched to any gene: 6. CDR3 length equals 15 residues. The DNA for the CDR3 is TGTGCCAGCAGCCCTCGGGACAGGGGGCGGAATGAGCAGTTCTTC. Its translation: CASSPRDRGRNEQFF.

This chain links TRBV5-8 with TRBJ1-4; 8 bases line up with TRBD1. Germline V gives CDR1 SGHTS, CDR2 YDEGEE. Trimming cost V 1 base and J 8 bases; bases outside gene matches: 7. The CDR3 sequence is 15 residues long. The CDR3 reads CASSLSGTGGEKLFF. The CDR3 DNA sequence: TGTGCCAGCAGCTTGTCCGGGACAGGCGGGGAAAAACTGTTTTTT.

This clone was detected ten times or more. This chain joins TRBV28 and TRBJ2-7; 10 nucleotides line up with TRBD2. The CDR3 is 14 amino acids. Unmatched junction bases numbered 5, after V lost 6 bases and J lost 3 bases. Looked up from germline, CDR1 is MDHEN and CDR2 is SYDVKM. The CDR3 DNA is TGTGCCAGCAGCCTAAGCGGGAGGGACTACGAGCAGTACTTC. Translated, it gives CASSLSGRDYEQYF. Full variable domain (remainder filled in from reference TRBV28 and TRBJ2-7): DVKVTQSSRYLVKRTGEKVFLECVQDMDHENMFWYRQDPGLGLRLIYFSYDVKMKEKGDIPEGYSVSREKKERFSLILESASTNQTSMYLCASSLSGRDYEQYFGPGTRLTVT.

This chain uses TRBV5-4 with TRBJ2-7; the D gene is possibly TRBD1 (5 bases). This CDR3 region has 13 residues. V lost 0 bases and J lost 5, with 9 bases in between. In germline, CDR1 is SGHNT, CDR2 YYREEE (reference sequence). Here the CDR3 reads CASSLAGLDEQYF. The CDR3 nucleotides read TGTGCCAGCAGCTTGGCAGGGCTGGACGAGCAGTACTTC. The variable domain in full, with the rest retrieved from reference TRBV5-4 and TRBJ2-7, is ETGVTQSPTHLIKTRGQQVTLRCSSQSGHNTVSWYQQALGQGPQFIFQYYREEENGRGNFPPRFSGLQFPNYSSELNVNALELDDSALYLCASSLAGLDEQYFGPGTRLTVT.

The chain carries TRBV19 and TRBJ1-2; D is undetermined. The CDR3 consists of 12 residues. The V end was cut by 9 bases, the J end by 8 bases, with 16 bases between. CDR1 LNHDA and CDR2 SQIVND come from the germline V gene (reference sequence). CDR3 loop: CASNPGFGGYTF. CDR3 nucleotide sequence: TGTGCCAGCAACCCGGGATTTGGCGGCTACACCTTC.

The chain joins TRBV25-1 to TRBJ1-1; possibly TRBD1 for D (5 bases). The germline V and J ends were trimmed by 5 bases and 4 bases, with 11 bases remaining between them. CDR3 length: 13 amino acids. Germline lookup yields CDR1 MGHDK and CDR2 SYGVNS. DNA of the CDR3: TGTGCCAGCAGTCGGAGGGGCAGCACTGAAGCTTTCTTT. Its protein is CASSRRGSTEAFF.

This chain connects TRBV19 to TRBJ2-4; D is perhaps TRBD2 (5 bases). The CDR3 runs to 14 residues. Trimming stripped 7 bases from V and 0 bases from J, with 10 bases between. Germline CDR1 and CDR2: LNHDA and SQIVND (reference sequence). The CDR3 reads CASMDSIAKNIQYF. The CDR3 DNA follows: TGTGCCAGTATGGACTCTATAGCCAAAAACATTCAGTACTTC.

The gene calls are TRBV7-9 and TRBJ2-3; 9 bases align to TRBD2. Germline CDR1 and CDR2: SEHNR and FQNEAQ (reference sequence). The J segment lost 6 bases and the V segment lost 0 bases, leaving 7 bases of the junction unmatched. The CDR3 is 16 residues long. The DNA for the CDR3 is TGTGCCAGCAGCTTAGCGCTTGTTAGCGGGAGTGATACGCAGTATTTT. It codes for CASSLALVSGSDTQYF.

The chain uses TRBV18 and TRBJ2-7; weak D call: TRBD1 (6 bases). Per germline, CDR1 KGHSH and CDR2 LQKENI. The V and J ends lost 6 bases and 4 bases respectively, with 13 bases between them. The CDR3 is 13 amino acids. In nucleotides, the CDR3 is TGTGCCAGCTCCTCAAACAGGGAGTACGAGCAGTACTTC. Protein: CASSSNREYEQYF.